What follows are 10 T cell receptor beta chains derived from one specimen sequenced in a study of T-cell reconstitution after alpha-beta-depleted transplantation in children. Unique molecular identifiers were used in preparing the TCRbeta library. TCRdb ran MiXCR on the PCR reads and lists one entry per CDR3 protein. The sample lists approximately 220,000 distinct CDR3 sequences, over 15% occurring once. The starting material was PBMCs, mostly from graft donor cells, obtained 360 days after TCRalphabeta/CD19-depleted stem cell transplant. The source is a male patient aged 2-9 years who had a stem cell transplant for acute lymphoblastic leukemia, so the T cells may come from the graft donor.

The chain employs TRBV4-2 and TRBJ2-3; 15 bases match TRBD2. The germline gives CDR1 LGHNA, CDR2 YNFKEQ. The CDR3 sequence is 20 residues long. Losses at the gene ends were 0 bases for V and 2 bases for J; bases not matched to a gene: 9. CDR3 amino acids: CASSQDGLAGGIGVTDTQYF. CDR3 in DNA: TGTGCCAGCAGCCAAGACGGACTAGCGGGGGGGATCGGTGTCACAGATACGCAGTATTTT.

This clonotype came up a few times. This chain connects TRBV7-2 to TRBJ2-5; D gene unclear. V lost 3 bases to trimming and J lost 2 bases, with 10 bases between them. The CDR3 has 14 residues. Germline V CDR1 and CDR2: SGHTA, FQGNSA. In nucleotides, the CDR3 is TGTGCCAGCAGCTTTAATACGGGTCAAGAGACCCAGTACTTC. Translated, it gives CASSFNTGQETQYF. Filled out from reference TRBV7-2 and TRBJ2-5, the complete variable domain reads GAGVSQSPSNKVTEKGKDVELRCDPISGHTALYWYRQSLGQGLEFLIYFQGNSAPDKSGLPSDRFSAERTGGSVSTLTIQRTQQEDSAVYLCASSFNTGQETQYFGPGTRLLVL.

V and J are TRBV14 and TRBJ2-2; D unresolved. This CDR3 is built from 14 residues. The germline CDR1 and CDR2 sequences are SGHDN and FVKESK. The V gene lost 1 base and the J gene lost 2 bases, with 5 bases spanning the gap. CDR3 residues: CASSQAPNTGELFF. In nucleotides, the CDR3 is TGTGCCAGCAGCCAAGCGCCCAACACCGGGGAGCTGTTTTTT. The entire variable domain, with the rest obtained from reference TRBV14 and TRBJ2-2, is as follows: EAGVTQFPSHSVIEKGQTVTLRCDPISGHDNLYWYRRVMGKEIKFLLHFVKESKQDESGMPNNRFLAERTGGTYSTLKVQPAELEDSGVYFCASSQAPNTGELFFGEGSRLTVL.

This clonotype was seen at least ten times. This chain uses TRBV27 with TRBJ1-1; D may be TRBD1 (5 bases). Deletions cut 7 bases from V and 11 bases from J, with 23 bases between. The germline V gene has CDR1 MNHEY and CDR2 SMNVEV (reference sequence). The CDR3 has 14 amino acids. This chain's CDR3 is CASTPTGTLHGAFF. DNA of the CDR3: TGTGCCAGCACCCCCACCGGGACCCTCCATGGCGCTTTCTTT.

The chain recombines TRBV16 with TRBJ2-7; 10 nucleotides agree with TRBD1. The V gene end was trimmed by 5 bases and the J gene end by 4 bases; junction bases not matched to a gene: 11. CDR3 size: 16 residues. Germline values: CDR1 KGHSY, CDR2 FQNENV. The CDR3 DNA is TGTGCCAGCAGCTCAAACCTCCCGGGACAGGGGTACGAGCAGTACTTC. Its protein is CASSSNLPGQGYEQYF.

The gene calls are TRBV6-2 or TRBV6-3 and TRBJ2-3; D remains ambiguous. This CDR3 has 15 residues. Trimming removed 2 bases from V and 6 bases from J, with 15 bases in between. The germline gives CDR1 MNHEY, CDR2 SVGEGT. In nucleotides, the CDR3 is TGTGCCAGCAGTTACATGGGCGTCGGATCTGATACGCAGTATTTT. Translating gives CASSYMGVGSDTQYF.

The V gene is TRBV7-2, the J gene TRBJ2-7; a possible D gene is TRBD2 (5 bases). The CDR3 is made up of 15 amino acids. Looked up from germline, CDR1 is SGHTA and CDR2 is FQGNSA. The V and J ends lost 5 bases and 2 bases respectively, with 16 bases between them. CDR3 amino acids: CASSPVSGDTYEQYF. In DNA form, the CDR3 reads TGTGCCAGCAGCCCCGTATCCGGGGATACCTACGAGCAGTACTTC.

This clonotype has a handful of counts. The DNA for the CDR3 is TGTGCCAGCAGTTCCTTGGGACAGGGCGACTATGGCTACACCTTC. It is translated as CASSSLGQGDYGYTF. The rearrangement joins TRBV12-3 or TRBV12-4 to TRBJ1-2, with 9 bases identical to TRBD1. The CDR3 loop spans 15 amino acids. With 4 bases clipped from V and 3 bases from J, the junction kept 6 bases outside the gene matches.

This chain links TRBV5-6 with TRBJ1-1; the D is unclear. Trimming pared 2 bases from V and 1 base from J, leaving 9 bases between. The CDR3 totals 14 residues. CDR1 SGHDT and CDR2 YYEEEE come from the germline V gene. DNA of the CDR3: TGTGCCAGCAGCTTCGGCACAAAGAACACTGAAGCTTTCTTT. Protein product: CASSFGTKNTEAFF.

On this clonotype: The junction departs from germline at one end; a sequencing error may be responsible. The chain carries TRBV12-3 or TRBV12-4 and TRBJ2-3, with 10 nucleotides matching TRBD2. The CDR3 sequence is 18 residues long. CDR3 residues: CTSRHRANSGGHQDTQYF. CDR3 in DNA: TGTACCAGCAGGCACCGCGCCAATAGCGGGGGGCATCAGGATACGCAGTATTTT.